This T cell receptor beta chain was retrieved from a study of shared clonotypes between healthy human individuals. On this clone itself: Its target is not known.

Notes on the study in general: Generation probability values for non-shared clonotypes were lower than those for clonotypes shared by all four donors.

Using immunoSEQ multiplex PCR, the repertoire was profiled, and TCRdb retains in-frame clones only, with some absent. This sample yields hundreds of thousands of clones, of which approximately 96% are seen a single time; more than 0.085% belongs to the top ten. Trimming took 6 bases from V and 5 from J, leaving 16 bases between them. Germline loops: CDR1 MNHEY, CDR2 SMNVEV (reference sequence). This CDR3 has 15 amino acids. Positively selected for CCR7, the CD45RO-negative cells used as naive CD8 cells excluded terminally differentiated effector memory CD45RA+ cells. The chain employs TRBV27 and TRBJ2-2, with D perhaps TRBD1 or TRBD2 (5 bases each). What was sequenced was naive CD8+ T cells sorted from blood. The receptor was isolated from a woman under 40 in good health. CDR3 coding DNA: TGTGCCAGCAGCCCGATCGGGGCCCCGACCGGGGAGCTGTTTTTT. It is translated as CASSPIGAPTGELFF.